These T cell receptor beta chains were read from a single sample in a study of T cell responses to AZD1222 COVID-19 vaccine. Repertoires were generated with immunoSEQ multiplex PCR, while TCRdb's copy carries only in-frame clones and drops some. The data show 150,000 to 170,000 clones, roughly 90% seen once. The specimen was peripheral blood, collected on day 0 of AZD1222 vaccination. The receptors were sampled from an adult in good health. Each CDR3 is given with its conserved first and last residue. Fields, in order: D gene, CDR3 length, J gene, clone size, V gene, CDR3 DNA, CDR3 protein. D genes are given only for firm matches. Where a row states a size, it is once, few, many or the class of an expanded clone; other rows omit it.

D: .; length: 16; J: TRBJ1-5; size: .; V: TRBV7-8; DNA: TGTGCCAGCAGCCTTAGCGGGGGGGGGACCAATCAGCCCCAGCATTTT; CDR3: CASSLSGGGTNQPQHF
D: .; length: 15; J: TRBJ2-3; size: .; V: TRBV3-1/TRBV3-2; DNA: TGTGCCAGCAGCCAAGAGTCGGGGTTCACAGATACGCAGTATTTT; CDR3: CASSQESGFTDTQYF
D: .; length: 13; J: TRBJ2-7; size: .; V: TRBV19; DNA: TGTGCCAGTAGTATAGACCCGTTCTACGAGCAGTACTTC; CDR3: CASSIDPFYEQYF
D: .; length: 13; J: TRBJ2-1; size: once; V: TRBV2; DNA: TGTGCCAGCGCGGGGGATGGGACAAATGAGCAGTTCTTC; CDR3: CASAGDGTNEQFF
D: TRBD1; length: 13; J: TRBJ2-7; size: .; V: TRBV7-9; DNA: TGTGCCAGCAGAACAGGGGGCGAGGGCGAGCAGTACTTC; CDR3: CASRTGGEGEQYF
D: .; length: 17; J: TRBJ1-4; size: few; V: TRBV7-5; DNA: TGTGCCAGAAGCTTGACGCCCTCCGGCGTGGGGAATGAAAAACTGTTTTTT; CDR3: CARSLTPSGVGNEKLFF
D: TRBD1; length: 14; J: TRBJ1-5; size: .; V: TRBV30; DNA: TGTGCCTGGAGAGGTCCAGGGGGGCGTCAGCCCCAGCATTTT; CDR3: CAWRGPGGRQPQHF
D: TRBD1; length: 14; J: TRBJ2-2; size: .; V: TRBV6-5; DNA: TGTGCCAACGCGGACAGGGGGGACACCGGGGAGCTGTTTTTT; CDR3: CANADRGDTGELFF
D: .; length: 12; J: TRBJ1-1; size: .; V: TRBV28; DNA: TGTGCCAGCAGTTTAATAACGACTGAAGCTTTCTTT; CDR3: CASSLITTEAFF
D: TRBD2; length: 16; J: TRBJ2-7; size: .; V: TRBV11-3; DNA: TGTGCCAGCAGTCGGGGACTAGCGGGAGGGCCTTACGAGCAGTACTTC; CDR3: CASSRGLAGGPYEQYF
D: .; length: 15; J: TRBJ1-5; size: few; V: TRBV6-1; DNA: TGTGCCAGCAGTGAAGGAGAGGGGGGCAATCAGCCCCAGCATTTT; CDR3: CASSEGEGGNQPQHF
D: TRBD1; length: 15; J: TRBJ1-1; size: .; V: TRBV19; DNA: TGTGCCAGTAGCTCTAGGGGACAGCTGAACACTGAAGCTTTCTTT; CDR3: CASSSRGQLNTEAFF
D: .; length: 14; J: TRBJ2-5; size: .; V: TRBV5-1; DNA: TGCGCCAGCAGCTTGGCCCAGATTCAAGAGACCCAGTACTTC; CDR3: CASSLAQIQETQYF
D: .; length: 14; J: TRBJ1-1; size: .; V: TRBV5-5; DNA: TGTGCCAGCAGCTCGACCGCCTTTCACACTGAAGCTTTCTTT; CDR3: CASSSTAFHTEAFF
D: .; length: 14; J: TRBJ2-1; size: .; V: TRBV19; DNA: TGTGCCAGTAGTGGCCTTGAGGGTAGCAATGAGCAGTTCTTC; CDR3: CASSGLEGSNEQFF
D: TRBD2; length: 15; J: TRBJ2-1; size: .; V: TRBV28; DNA: TGTGCCAGCAGTTTAGTATGGGGGGGATACAATGAGCAGTTCTTC; CDR3: CASSLVWGGYNEQFF
D: TRBD1; length: 18; J: TRBJ1-2; size: .; V: TRBV4-3; DNA: TGCGCCAGCAGCCAAGCTCTTAAGTCGGGGACAGGGGGCTTTGGCTACACCTTC; CDR3: CASSQALKSGTGGFGYTF
D: .; length: 13; J: TRBJ1-5; size: .; V: TRBV30; DNA: TGTGCCTGGAGCGGGCAGGGCAATCAGCCCCAGCATTTT; CDR3: CAWSGQGNQPQHF
D: .; length: 14; J: TRBJ1-3; size: .; V: TRBV7-9; DNA: TGTGCCAGCAGCCCCGGGACTCACGGAAACACCATATATTTT; CDR3: CASSPGTHGNTIYF
D: .; length: 16; J: TRBJ1-5; size: .; V: TRBV6-2/TRBV6-3; DNA: TGTGCCAGCAGTTCGAGGGGGACTTGGAGCAATCAGCCCCAGCATTTT; CDR3: CASSSRGTWSNQPQHF
D: .; length: 11; J: TRBJ1-5; size: .; V: TRBV6-1; DNA: TGTGCCAGCAGTGAAAATCAGCCCCAGCATTTT; CDR3: CASSENQPQHF
D: TRBD1; length: 14; J: TRBJ1-1; size: .; V: TRBV2; DNA: TGTGCCAGCAGTACCGACAGGGCGGGAACTGAAGCTTTCTTT; CDR3: CASSTDRAGTEAFF
D: .; length: 17; J: TRBJ2-6; size: .; V: TRBV5-1; DNA: TGCGCCAGCAGCTTGGCTCCAGGGATGGCTGGGGCCAACGTCCTGACTTTC; CDR3: CASSLAPGMAGANVLTF
D: TRBD1; length: 13; J: TRBJ1-2; size: .; V: TRBV2; DNA: TGTGCCAGCAAAAGGGACAGTAACTATGGCTACACCTTC; CDR3: CASKRDSNYGYTF
D: .; length: 14; J: TRBJ1-1; size: .; V: TRBV27; DNA: TGTGCCAGCAGTTTCTGGGGCGTTAGCACTGAAGCTTTCTTT; CDR3: CASSFWGVSTEAFF
D: .; length: 15; J: TRBJ2-2; size: .; V: TRBV10-3; DNA: TGTGCCATCAGTGGACGAGCAGGAACAGTCGGGGAGCTGTTTTTT; CDR3: CAISGRAGTVGELFF
D: .; length: 16; J: TRBJ1-4; size: .; V: TRBV28; DNA: TGTGCCAGCAGCCCCCTAGGCGCCTCAACTAATGAAAAACTGTTTTTT; CDR3: CASSPLGASTNEKLFF
D: .; length: 15; J: TRBJ2-5; size: .; V: TRBV30; DNA: TGTGCCTGGAGTAACCCGTCGGAGGGAGGACCGTCCCAGTACTTC; CDR3: CAWSNPSEGGPSQYF
D: .; length: 16; J: TRBJ1-2; size: .; V: TRBV7-9; DNA: TGTGCCAGCAGCTTAGTGCAGGACCTAGCTAACTATGGCTACACCTTC; CDR3: CASSLVQDLANYGYTF
D: .; length: 12; J: TRBJ2-7; size: .; V: TRBV3-1/TRBV3-2; DNA: TGTGCCAGCAGCCACACAGGGTTAGAGCAGTACTTC; CDR3: CASSHTGLEQYF
D: TRBD2; length: 15; J: TRBJ2-2; size: .; V: TRBV27; DNA: TGTGCCAGCGGAACCCCGGGACTAGCGCCCGGGGAGCTGTTTTTT; CDR3: CASGTPGLAPGELFF
D: .; length: 15; J: TRBJ2-7; size: .; V: TRBV27; DNA: TGTGCCAGCAGGCCACTCCGGGACATACTTCTCGAGCAGTACTTC; CDR3: CASRPLRDILLEQYF
D: .; length: 15; J: TRBJ1-3; size: .; V: TRBV6-5; DNA: TGTGCCAGCAGTTACGGGGATGACTCTGGAAACACCATATATTTT; CDR3: CASSYGDDSGNTIYF